The 6 T cell receptor beta chains below all came from one sample that was sequenced in a study of T cell repertoires in cytomegalovirus infection (dated by TCRdb to about 2019). What the treatment or condition label conveys for this sample: in vitro stimulation with specific CMV peptide epitopes to enrich CMV-specific T cells. The instrument given in TCRdb is Illumina HiSeq 1500. TCRdb ran its own pipeline on the public reads, namely fastp trimming at Q25 and MiXCR clone calling, and kept in-frame beta chains. CDR3 protein sequences are deduplicated, and each keeps its most common genes and DNA. The sample table shows 450,000 to 650,000 distinct CDR3 sequences, and around 40% are seen once. The biggest ten clones account for around 50% of the sample. Antigen specificity for these receptors is unknown. This material consisted of cultured PBMCs, taken from culture after CMV antigen stimulation. Receptors originate from a human donor in good health (CMV status not recorded). Some clones in this sample may be carry-over from other donors' samples.

This clonotype has a handful of counts. The rearrangement joins TRBV7-9 to TRBJ2-7, with 7 nucleotides matching TRBD1. With 5 bases clipped from V and 2 bases from J, the junction kept 9 bases outside the gene matches. The CDR3 runs to 15 residues. Germline CDR1 reads SEHNR; CDR2 reads FQNEAQ (reference sequence). Written as DNA, the CDR3 is TGTGCCAGCAGCGGAACAGGGGATTTTCCCTACGAGCAGTACTTC. Its protein product is CASSGTGDFPYEQYF.

This clonotype was recorded a few times. The chain has TRBV6-5 and TRBJ2-7, with 7 bases matching TRBD1. V lost 5 bases to trimming and J lost 3 bases; unmatched junction nucleotides: 4. The CDR3 has 13 amino acids. Germline V gene sequence: CDR1 MNHEY, CDR2 SVGAGI. CDR3 protein: CASSRTGHYEQYF. CDR3 DNA sequence: TGTGCCAGCAGTCGGACAGGACACTACGAGCAGTACTTC.

V and J are TRBV11-2 and TRBJ2-5, with 12 bases fitting TRBD2. Trimming cost V 5 bases and J 2 bases; bases outside gene matches: 6. The length of the CDR3 is 16 residues. CDR1 SGHAT and CDR2 FQNNGV come from the germline V gene. The DNA of the CDR3 is TGTGCCAGCAGCGAAAGACTAGCGGGGGAACAAGAGACCCAGTACTTC. It specifies CASSERLAGEQETQYF.

This chain connects TRBV10-3 to TRBJ1-5; perhaps TRBD1 as D (6 bases). Trimming removed 8 bases at V and 5 bases at J, with 13 bases between. The CDR3 is 13 residues long. CDR1 and CDR2 from the germline V gene are ENHRY and SYGVKD. The CDR3 DNA reads TGTGCCATCGGGGAGGGGGAGTATCAGCCCCAGCATTTT. It translates to CAIGEGEYQPQHF.

The table lists this clonotype with a few counts. The chain has TRBV6-2 or TRBV6-3 and TRBJ2-7, with D possibly TRBD1 on 6 matching bases. There are 14 residues in the CDR3. Germline CDR1 reads MNHEY; CDR2 reads SVGEGT. Between the trimmed V and J ends, which lost 2 bases and 6 bases, there was a span of 14 bases. Here the CDR3 DNA reads TGTGCCAGCAGTTACGGGTACAGGGTCCGCGAGCAGTACTTC. It codes for CASSYGYRVREQYF.

The CDR3: CASSSQPELAGPQTQYF. In nucleotides, the CDR3 is TGTGCCAGCAGCTCACAACCCGAACTAGCGGGCCCTCAGACCCAGTACTTC. V gene TRBV7-7 combines with J gene TRBJ2-5; the match to TRBD2 covers 9 bases. CDR3 length equals 17 residues. From germline, CDR1 is SSHAT and CDR2 FNYEAQ (reference sequence). The ends lost 4 bases at V and 6 bases at J; junction bases unmatched: 15.